Listed below are T cell receptor beta chains from one sample, sequenced in a study of shared clonotypes between healthy human individuals. Profiling relied on immunoSEQ multiplex PCR, and the TCRdb table lists in-frame clones only, not all of them. This sample has more than 900,000 clones, with around 78% found just once. The source material was memory CD4+ T cells from PBMCs. These receptors came from a man younger than 35 in good health. Some clones in this sample may be carry-over from other donors' samples. CDR3s include the opening cysteine and the closing phenylalanine or tryptophan. Each record gives: V gene, D gene, clone size, J gene, CDR3 protein, CDR3 DNA. A D gene is named only where the DNA matches it firmly. Expanded clones get a size class; other rows say once, few or many, or leave the size out.

TRBV28	NA	NA	TRBJ2-3	CASSPTGDTQYF	TGTGCCAGCAGCCCAACAGGGGATACGCAGTATTTT
TRBV4-2	TRBD2	NA	TRBJ2-1	CASSRVGTSDNNEQFF	TGTGCCAGCAGTAGGGTCGGGACTAGCGATAACAATGAGCAGTTCTTC
TRBV28	TRBD2	NA	TRBJ2-5	CASSLLSGGKETQYF	TGTGCCAGCAGTCTCTTGAGCGGGGGCAAAGAGACCCAGTACTTC
TRBV27	NA	NA	TRBJ2-7	CASSSSRFVEQYF	TGTGCCAGCAGTTCCTCAAGATTTGTCGAGCAGTACTTC
TRBV7-2	NA	once	TRBJ2-2	CASSLGQATGELFF	TGTGCCAGCAGCTTGGGACAAGCCACCGGGGAGCTGTTTTTT
TRBV7-2	TRBD2	NA	TRBJ2-1	CASSPGWLAGGFYNEQFF	TGTGCCAGCAGTCCGGGTTGGTTGGCGGGAGGTTTCTACAATGAGCAGTTCTTC
TRBV7-3	TRBD2	NA	TRBJ2-7	CASSLRLAGVSEQYF	TGTGCCAGCAGCTTACGACTAGCGGGAGTATCCGAGCAGTACTTC
TRBV7-9	TRBD1	NA	TRBJ1-4	CASSLMGQGRFF	TGTGCCAGCAGCTTAATGGGACAGGGACGGTTTTTT
TRBV30	NA	many	TRBJ1-2	CAWSGFQVNYGYTF	TGTGCCTGGAGTGGCTTTCAGGTCAACTATGGCTACACCTTC
TRBV2	NA	NA	TRBJ2-7	CASSPWGDGQYF	TGTGCCAGCAGCCCGTGGGGAGATGGGCAGTACTTC
TRBV23-1	NA	NA	TRBJ1-1	CASSQSGCRGRATEAFF	TGCGCCAGCAGTCAATCTGGATGCAGGGGCAGAGCCACTGAAGCTTTCTTT
TRBV28	TRBD1	NA	TRBJ2-3	CASSLRDRSTDTQYF	TGTGCCAGCAGCCTCCGGGACAGATCCACAGATACGCAGTATTTT
TRBV6-5	NA	NA	TRBJ1-2	CASSFTSTGSYGYTF	TGTGCCAGCAGTTTCACCTCAACAGGGTCCTATGGCTACACCTTC
TRBV7-9	TRBD2	NA	TRBJ2-7	CASPGLSSYEQYF	TGTGCCAGCCCGGGACTATCGTCCTACGAGCAGTACTTC
TRBV18	NA	NA	TRBJ2-7	CASRDQGNSYEQYF	TGTGCCAGCCGCGACCAGGGGAACTCCTACGAGCAGTACTTC
TRBV15	NA	NA	TRBJ2-5	CATSGSRTVGETQYF	TGTGCCACCAGCGGATCCCGAACAGTAGGGGAGACCCAGTACTTC
TRBV4-2	NA	NA	TRBJ1-4	CASSQDGGWSEKLFF	TGTGCCAGCAGCCAAGATGGGGGTTGGAGTGAAAAACTGTTTTTT
TRBV2	TRBD2	few	TRBJ2-2	CASSERGGSTGELFF	TGTGCCAGCAGTGAAAGGGGCGGGAGCACCGGGGAGCTGTTTTTT
TRBV19	NA	once	TRBJ2-7	CASSIRDEQYF	TGTGCCAGTAGTATTAGGGACGAGCAGTACTTC
TRBV7-3	TRBD1	NA	TRBJ1-2	CASSWVNTGQASGYTF	TGTGCCAGCAGTTGGGTTAATACGGGACAGGCCTCTGGCTACACCTTC
TRBV28	TRBD2	NA	TRBJ2-7	CASTQLAENYEQYF	TGTGCCAGCACCCAACTAGCGGAAAACTACGAGCAGTACTTC
TRBV29-1	NA	NA	TRBJ2-5	CSVEDTGQGETQYF	TGCAGCGTTGAAGATACAGGCCAGGGAGAGACCCAGTACTTC
TRBV18	TRBD2	NA	TRBJ2-2	CASSRPTSGNTGELFF	TGTGCCAGCTCACGGCCGACTAGCGGGAACACCGGGGAGCTGTTTTTT
TRBV4-1	TRBD2	NA	TRBJ2-3	CASSPTSPSTDTQYF	TGCGCCAGCAGCCCGACTAGCCCCAGCACAGATACGCAGTATTTT
TRBV5-1	TRBD2	NA	TRBJ2-5	CASSPGLAVWETQYF	TGCGCCAGCAGCCCGGGACTAGCGGTGTGGGAGACCCAGTACTTC
TRBV5-1	TRBD2	NA	TRBJ2-5	CASSNGTSGRPRAETQYF	TGCGCCAGCAGCAACGGGACTAGCGGGAGGCCCAGAGCGGAGACCCAGTACTTC
TRBV4-1	TRBD1	NA	TRBJ1-4	CASRLTGLTNEKLFF	TGCGCCAGCAGATTGACAGGGTTGACTAATGAAAAACTGTTTTTT
TRBV5-4	TRBD1	once	TRBJ2-5	CASSLGQDQETQYF	TGTGCCAGCAGCTTAGGACAGGACCAAGAGACCCAGTACTTC
TRBV9	NA	NA	TRBJ2-1	CASSVYGAGEQFF	TGTGCCAGCAGCGTATATGGGGCCGGTGAGCAGTTCTTC